A selection of T cell receptor beta chains follows, all from one sample in a study of cytomegalovirus exposure and HLA in healthy donors. Here immunoSEQ multiplex PCR was the method, and the copy in TCRdb shows in-frame clones only, minus some. Of roughly 280,000 clones detected, 72% appear once; the ten largest clones hold about 2.2%. The sample comprised PBMCs. Receptors were obtained from a female donor in good health and CMV-seronegative. CDR3s include the opening cysteine and the closing phenylalanine or tryptophan. Fields, in order: J gene, D gene, clone size, V gene, CDR3 DNA, CDR3 protein. A D gene is named only where the DNA matches it firmly. Clone size appears in some rows only: once, few, many, or a class for an expanded clone.

>TRBJ1-1|-|-|TRBV2
TGTGCCAGCGGCGATCTCAGGGTATACACTGAAGCTTTCTTT
CASGDLRVYTEAFF
>TRBJ2-1|TRBD2|-|TRBV11-3
TGTGCCAGCAGCCCTCGGACTAGCGGTCACAATGAGCAGTTCTTC
CASSPRTSGHNEQFF
>TRBJ1-1|-|-|TRBV5-1
TGCGCCAGCAGCTTGCCAGGGTTTGGCACTGAAGCTTTCTTT
CASSLPGFGTEAFF
>TRBJ2-7|TRBD2|few|TRBV7-6
TGTGCCAGCAGCTTGGGACTAGCGGGAGCCTACGAGCAGTACTTC
CASSLGLAGAYEQYF
>TRBJ2-7|TRBD2|once|TRBV2
TGTGCCAGCAGTATCGACCAGCGGGACGGCTCCTACGAGCAGTACTTC
CASSIDQRDGSYEQYF
>TRBJ1-1|-|-|TRBV25-1
TGTGCCAGCAAAGGACAGAACACTGAAGCTTTCTTT
CASKGQNTEAFF
>TRBJ1-5|-|-|TRBV5-1
TGCGCCAGCAGTCGAGTGGGAGCGGCGCCCCAGCATTTT
CASSRVGAAPQHF
>TRBJ2-3|-|-|TRBV12-5
TGTGCTTCCAAATCCCCTACTAGCACAGATACGCAGTATTTT
CASKSPTSTDTQYF
>TRBJ2-7|TRBD2|-|TRBV11-2
TGTGCCAGCAGCTCTACTAGCGGGAGCTCCTACGAGCAGTACTTC
CASSSTSGSSYEQYF
>TRBJ1-1|-|-|TRBV11-2
TGTGCCAGCAGCTTATATTTAGGAGGGGCCAGGATGAACACTGAAGCTTTCTTT
CASSLYLGGARMNTEAFF
>TRBJ2-1|TRBD2|-|TRBV5-1
TGCGCCAGCAGCTTGTCGACTAGCGGGAGTGTCTACAATGAGCAGTTCTTC
CASSLSTSGSVYNEQFF
>TRBJ2-3|TRBD2|few|TRBV5-1
TGCGCCAGCCGAAATGGGGGGGGCACAGATACGCAGTATTTT
CASRNGGGTDTQYF
>TRBJ2-1|-|-|TRBV27
TGTGCCAGCAGTTTAACCGGGAATGAGCAGTTCTTC
CASSLTGNEQFF
>TRBJ2-3|-|-|TRBV7-6
TGTGCCAGCAGCCCTCAGTACAGGGTCACAGATACGCAGTATTTT
CASSPQYRVTDTQYF
>TRBJ1-2|TRBD1|-|TRBV20-1
TGCAGTGTCCCGGGACAGGGGGCCTACACCTTC
CSVPGQGAYTF
>TRBJ2-7|-|-|TRBV19
TGTGCCAGTAGTACAGCACTAGGGAACGAGCAGTACTTC
CASSTALGNEQYF
>TRBJ2-3|-|once|TRBV7-9
TGTGCCAGCAGCCAGACTCGGGGACAAGACACAGATACGCAGTATTTT
CASSQTRGQDTDTQYF
>TRBJ2-3|-|-|TRBV15
TGTGCCACCAGCAGAGGGGGGGATTGGGCAGATACGCAGTATTTT
CATSRGGDWADTQYF
>TRBJ2-7|TRBD2|once|TRBV6-1
TGTGCCAGCAGGACCTTTGGGACCGGGGGGTGGGAGCAGTACTTC
CASRTFGTGGWEQYF
>TRBJ2-7|TRBD1|-|TRBV11-2
TGTGCCAGCAGCTTAGATGCCGGGACAGGGGCCTACGAGCAGTACTTC
CASSLDAGTGAYEQYF
>TRBJ2-5|-|-|TRBV5-1
TGCGCCAGCAGCTTGGGACTGAACCAAGAGACCCAGTACTTC
CASSLGLNQETQYF
>TRBJ1-1|-|-|TRBV18
TGTGCCAGCGACCCGGCAGGTACGAACACTGAAGCTTTCTTT
CASDPAGTNTEAFF
>TRBJ2-7|-|-|TRBV7-2
TGTGCCAGCAGTTCCGGGACTGGCCTAGAGCAGTACTTC
CASSSGTGLEQYF
>TRBJ1-2|TRBD1|-|TRBV5-6
TGTGCCAGCAGCTCGGACAGGGGACACTATGGCTACACCTTC
CASSSDRGHYGYTF
>TRBJ2-5|TRBD2|-|TRBV28
TGTGCCAGCAGTCCGGGACTAGCGGGAGCCAGAGAGACCCAGTACTTC
CASSPGLAGARETQYF
>TRBJ2-7|-|-|TRBV5-1
TGCGCCAGCAGCCTAGACTCCTCGCCCGGCGAGCAGTACTTC
CASSLDSSPGEQYF
>TRBJ1-2|TRBD1|few|TRBV9
TGTGCCAGCAGCGTAATGGGACAGGGAAACTATGGCTACACCTTC
CASSVMGQGNYGYTF
>TRBJ1-1|TRBD1|-|TRBV6-1
TGTACCAGTAATCAGGGGGCCACTGAAGCTTTCTTT
CTSNQGATEAFF
>TRBJ1-4|-|-|TRBV2
TGTGCCAGCAGTGGGGGGGAAGCAACTAATGAAAAACTGTTTTTT
CASSGGEATNEKLFF
>TRBJ2-1|TRBD1|-|TRBV28
TGTGCCAGCAGTTTCATCCGGGACAGGGGCAATTACAATGAGCAGTTCTTC
CASSFIRDRGNYNEQFF
>TRBJ2-7|-|-|TRBV4-1
TGCGCCAGCAGCCAACAGGACAGCCTTTACGAGCAGTACTTC
CASSQQDSLYEQYF
>TRBJ2-7|TRBD2|-|TRBV11-3
TGTGCCAGCAGCTTACTGGGAGGGCGGGGCTACTACGAGCAGTACTTC
CASSLLGGRGYYEQYF
>TRBJ1-5|-|-|TRBV27
TGTGCCAGCAGGCCTGCAGGGTACGAGAATCAGCCCCAGCATTTT
CASRPAGYENQPQHF
>TRBJ1-2|-|-|TRBV4-1
TGCGCCAGCAGCCAAGATCGCAACAGCATGTCTTGGGGCTACACCTTC
CASSQDRNSMSWGYTF
>TRBJ2-5|TRBD1|once|TRBV7-9
TGTGCCAGCAGTCAGGACAGGGTCGAGACCCAGTACTTC
CASSQDRVETQYF
>TRBJ2-5|TRBD2|-|TRBV5-4
TGTGCCAGCAGCTCCGGTACTAGCGGTAAAGAGACCCAGTACTTC
CASSSGTSGKETQYF
>TRBJ1-3|-|-|TRBV6-5
TGTGCCAGCAGTCCTACCGGGGGCTCTGGAAACACCATATATTTT
CASSPTGGSGNTIYF
>TRBJ2-1|-|-|TRBV28
TGTGCCAGCAGTTCCCCCATGGGGCCCTACAATGAGCAGTTCTTC
CASSSPMGPYNEQFF
>TRBJ2-5|-|-|TRBV5-1
TGCGCCAGCAGCTTCAGGGGGGAGAGAGAGACCCAGTACTTC
CASSFRGERETQYF
>TRBJ2-5|TRBD2|-|TRBV28
TGTGCCAGCAGTTCCCGGACTAGCGGGAGCGGGGAGACCCAGTACTTC
CASSSRTSGSGETQYF
>TRBJ2-1|-|-|TRBV27
TGTGCCAGCAGGGGCGTTTCCGACGTGGGACTGGGCACAAGAAATGAGCAGTTCTTC
CASRGVSDVGLGTRNEQFF
>TRBJ2-5|-|-|TRBV25-1
TGTGCCAGCAGTGAATTGGCAGGGGAAGAGACCCAGTACTTC
CASSELAGEETQYF
>TRBJ2-5|TRBD2|-|TRBV29-1
TGCAGCGTTGCCGCCTCCCCTGGCTATGGCGGGGGACCGCAAGAGACCCAGTACTTC
CSVAASPGYGGGPQETQYF
>TRBJ1-5|TRBD1|-|TRBV28
TGTGCCAGCAGTTTATGGCAGGGGGCACAGCCCCAGCATTTT
CASSLWQGAQPQHF
>TRBJ2-5|TRBD2|few|TRBV29-1
TGCAGCGTTGGCGCTAGCGGGGGCCAAGAGACCCAGTACTTC
CSVGASGGQETQYF
>TRBJ2-7|-|once|TRBV2
TGTGCCAGCAGGAGCGGTATTGGATACGAGCAGTACTTC
CASRSGIGYEQYF
>TRBJ2-5|-|-|TRBV7-9
TGTGCCAGCAGCTTAGCGGCTAGCGCACAAGAGACCCAGTACTTC
CASSLAASAQETQYF
>TRBJ2-3|-|once|TRBV2
TGTGCCAGCAGTGGCCCTCTACTCGGGACAGATACGCAGTATTTT
CASSGPLLGTDTQYF
>TRBJ2-5|-|few|TRBV11-3
TGTGCCAGCAGCCGCTCTCCCGGAGAGACCCAGTACTTC
CASSRSPGETQYF
>TRBJ1-1|-|-|TRBV7-2
TGTGCCAGCAGTCTACAGTTTTCCTACACTGAAGCTTTCTTT
CASSLQFSYTEAFF
>TRBJ2-7|-|few|TRBV27
TGTGCCAGCAGCAAATTTTCAGGGTACGAGCAGTACTTC
CASSKFSGYEQYF
>TRBJ2-2|TRBD2|few|TRBV28
TGTGCCAGCAGTTTACCATCTAGCGGGAGTCCTACCGGGGAGCTGTTTTTT
CASSLPSSGSPTGELFF
>TRBJ1-2|-|-|TRBV11-2
TGTGCCAGCAGCGTCTCTGTCCAGGGCACTGGGGCTAACTATGGCTACACCTTC
CASSVSVQGTGANYGYTF
>TRBJ2-7|TRBD2|-|TRBV27
TGTGCCAGCAGGATACTAGCGGGAGGACTCTACGAGCAGTACTTC
CASRILAGGLYEQYF
>TRBJ1-6|TRBD1|-|TRBV6-1
TGTGCCAGCACTGAGGGGACAGGAGTTTCACCCCTCCACTTT
CASTEGTGVSPLHF